One and the same sample provided the 10 T cell receptor beta chains below, sequenced in a study of cytomegalovirus exposure and HLA in healthy donors. 60 Vbeta and 13 Jbeta primers were used in PCR. Sequenced by immunoSEQ multiplex PCR; TCRdb stores in-frame clones only, minus some. The sample has fewer than 100,000 clones; 75% to 80% are singletons. The sample consisted of PBMCs. The receptors shown here come from a female donor in good health and CMV-seronegative.

This chain links TRBV29-1 with TRBJ1-1, with D uncertain. Trimming cost V 5 bases and J 0 bases, with 10 bases left between them. The length of the CDR3 is 13 residues. Per germline, CDR1 SQVTM and CDR2 ANQGSEA. CDR3 nucleotides: TGCAGCGTTTTGACTGCCTTGAACACTGAAGCTTTCTTT. It encodes CSVLTALNTEAFF.

This clone showed up just a few times. This rearrangement joins TRBV27 to TRBJ1-1; TRBD1 is a possible D gene (6 bases). The CDR3 loop spans 12 amino acids. Germline V lookup: CDR1 MNHEY, CDR2 SMNVEV (reference sequence). Trimming cost V 4 bases and J 11 bases, with 14 bases left between them. CDR3 sequence reads: CASSSAAGAAFF. The CDR3 region has the DNA TGTGCCAGCAGTTCCGCGGCAGGGGCCGCTTTCTTT.

The chain is built from TRBV5-1 and TRBJ1-5; a weak D match, TRBD1 (5 bases). This CDR3 is built from 16 residues. With 4 bases removed from V and 6 bases from J, the gap between germline ends came to 20 bases. CDR1 is SGHRS, CDR2 YFSETQ, per germline. The CDR3 here is CASSLLPTGDGQPQHF. The CDR3 DNA reads TGCGCCAGCAGCCTATTACCCACAGGAGATGGTCAGCCCCAGCATTTT.

This clone was seen once. This chain joins TRBV6-5 and TRBJ1-1; D ambiguous. This CDR3 contains 12 residues. Per the germline V gene, CDR1 is MNHEY and CDR2 is SVGAGI. Trimming removed 4 bases at V and 5 bases at J, with 8 bases between. For the CDR3, the DNA is TGTGCCAGCAGTTCTCCTCTTACTGAAGCTTTCTTT. It is translated as CASSSPLTEAFF.

The chain has TRBV5-1 and TRBJ2-1; D is unresolved. The germline V and J ends were trimmed by 0 bases and 3 bases, with 10 bases remaining between them. CDR3 size: 15 residues. Germline loops: CDR1 SGHRS, CDR2 YFSETQ. The DNA for the CDR3 is TGCGCCAGCAGCTTGGACAGCCAGAGCTACAATGAGCAGTTCTTC. This translates into CASSLDSQSYNEQFF. The full variable domain, rest sourced from reference TRBV5-1 and TRBJ2-1, is KAGVTQTPRYLIKTRGQQVTLSCSPISGHRSVSWYQQTPGQGLQFLFEYFSETQRNKGNFPGRFSGRQFSNSRSEMNVSTLELGDSALYLCASSLDSQSYNEQFFGPGTRLTVL.

The chain joins TRBV28 to TRBJ1-2; D gene ambiguous. CDR1 and CDR2 (germline): MDHEN, SYDVKM. V was trimmed by 5 bases and J by 2 bases, leaving 6 bases between them. The CDR3 length is 12 residues. The CDR3 spells CASSRGNYGYTF. The CDR3 bases are TGTGCCAGCAGTCGGGGAAACTATGGCTACACCTTC.

This chain links TRBV27 with TRBJ2-3; 8 bases are shared with TRBD2. Germline V CDR1 and CDR2: MNHEY, SMNVEV (reference sequence). V was pared by 7 bases and J by 2 bases, with 11 bases of the junction left unmatched. CDR3 length equals 16 residues. CDR3 region: CASTPGSGSITDTQYF. The CDR3 coding sequence is TGTGCCAGCACCCCCGGAAGCGGGAGCATCACAGATACGCAGTATTTT.

In this sample, this clone turned up once. The chain carries TRBV28 and TRBJ2-3; weak D call: TRBD1 (6 bases). The V and J ends lost 6 bases and 5 bases respectively, with 18 bases between them. From germline, CDR1 is MDHEN and CDR2 SYDVKM. The CDR3 runs to 15 residues. The chain's CDR3 is CASSSGQLGGDTQYF. Written as DNA, the CDR3 is TGTGCCAGCAGCTCAGGACAGCTAGGTGGAGATACGCAGTATTTT. The whole variable domain, remainder taken from reference TRBV28 and TRBJ2-3, is DVKVTQSSRYLVKRTGEKVFLECVQDMDHENMFWYRQDPGLGLRLIYFSYDVKMKEKGDIPEGYSVSREKKERFSLILESASTNQTSMYLCASSSGQLGGDTQYFGPGTRLTVL.

This chain joins TRBV7-6 and TRBJ1-1; D gene unclear. V gave up 3 bases and J gave up 6 bases, with 11 bases separating them. This CDR3 is 13 amino acids long. Germline V gene lookup returns CDR1 SGHVS and CDR2 FNYEAQ. The CDR3, as DNA: TGTGCCAGCAGCTTTAAGAGGCGGGCTGAAGCTTTCTTT. It yields the protein CASSFKRRAEAFF.

V usage is TRBV5-1 and J usage is TRBJ1-2; TRBD1 matches 7 bases. Germline assignment: CDR1 SGHRS and CDR2 YFSETQ. This CDR3 is 14 amino acids long. J lost 2 bases, V lost 3 bases, and 4 bases had no gene match. Here the CDR3 DNA reads TGCGCCAGCAGCTCGGGACAGCAGAACTATGGCTACACCTTC. Protein: CASSSGQQNYGYTF.